This TCR beta chain emerged from a study of Graves' ophthalmopathy and Graves' hyperthyroidism. The CDR3 consists of 14 residues. V was shortened by 4 bases and J by 7 bases, with 19 bases between the two germline ends. In germline, CDR1 is DFQATT, CDR2 SNEGSKA (reference sequence). Beta-chain TCR CDR3 regions were amplified from RNA transcripts. HTBI primers served in a first-round RT-PCR, which a second-round multiplex PCR followed. MiXCR was run by TCRdb on the multiplex PCR reads, yielding one entry per CDR3 protein. There are 500,000 to 700,000 distinct CDR3 sequences in the sample; less than 45% occur only once, and about 4% lies in the top ten. Ages of hyperthyroidism patients ran from 18 to 65, and their diagnoses were new, under 2 months' duration. As diagnostic evidence, clinical symptoms, serum thyroxine, TRAb, thyroid ultrasound and orbital computed tomography were relied upon.

This TCR derives from an adult man with Graves' hyperthyroidism. The V and J genes are TRBV20-1 and TRBJ1-1; no definite D call. Sequenced material: peripheral blood or thyroid tissue (not recorded which). The CDR3, as DNA: TGCAGTGCTACTAACTCGGGAGGGAGCAATGAAGCTTTCTTT. Amino acid sequence: CSATNSGGSNEAFF.